This TCR beta chain stems from a study of cytomegalovirus exposure and HLA in healthy donors (dated by TCRdb to about 2017). Context from the whole study: An earlier analysis of roughly 630 of the donors reported more than 250 Gb of sequence data and roughly 100 million unique TCR beta sequences from approximately 180 million T cells. An early release that covered some 640 HLA-typed donors contained approximately 300 gigabases of sequencing data and tens of millions of unique TCR sequences. The genetic ancestry cluster associated with self-reported Caucasian donors included about 81% of the 398 genotyped donors. The aim of the study was to test whether cataloging public T cell receptors could identify signatures of past pathogen exposure. Using immunosequencing, the study profiled T cell repertoires from about 650 subjects and related those repertoires to cytomegalovirus serostatus. Besides the first cohort of 666 subjects, a separate validation cohort made up of over a hundred different subjects was used. High-throughput TCR immunosequencing, statistical association of individual TCRs with disease status, and machine learning were combined to predict cytomegalovirus infection status. To study patterns of TCR occurrence, a later analysis re-analyzed previously published TCR beta repertoires from hundreds of donors and added high-resolution HLA genotyping. The later analysis used no new phenotypic data to find candidate immune exposures, relying instead on TCR beta sequences and their occurrence across donors. An earlier analysis of around 540 of the donors applied high-throughput TCR beta sequencing to assess whether each TCR beta V gene segment acted as functional or pseudogenic. Donor age, sex, ethnicity and CMV serostatus were compiled alongside the repertoire data. Genome-wide SNP genotypes for about three fifths of the roughly 700 donors were used in a later genetic analysis, which treated that subset as a discovery cohort. All discovery cohort repertoires had been generated using a single sequencing platform. HLA typing covered class I and class II loci at four-digit resolution. The number of typed donors differed by locus: roughly 620-630 for A, B, C, DRB1 and DQB1; some 500 for DQA1; around 580 for DPA1; and some 470 for DPB1. A handful of DR-DQ haplotypes were handled as single units for association and clustering because linkage in the cohort was strong. Among a few hundred genotyped donors of the cohort, an average of roughly 240,000 unique TCR beta nucleotide sequences were sequenced per donor, around 18% of them non-productive. The study at large found these results: In vitro tests confirmed that a few of the cytomegalovirus-associated TCR beta chains recognize cytomegalovirus antigens. The 87-base-pair reads could not distinguish some IMGT-functional V segments, including TRBV6-2 and TRBV6-3, so those segments were excluded. Roughly uniform sequencing depth across donors was assumed in presence/absence analyses, although this assumption may not hold. In both the original and validation cohorts, the classifier was reported to diagnose cytomegalovirus status with high specificity and sensitivity. In a later genetic analysis, fewer N-insertions in productive TCRs were reported among donors in an Asian-associated ancestry cluster than the roughly 700-donor mean. The study listed approximately 160 TCR beta chains as associated with cytomegalovirus. The only immune exposure information available for the cohort was CMV serostatus. Over 15 rarely observed V segments, including chromosome 9 orphons, were excluded from the earlier analysis of approximately 500 of the donors because counts were too low. A further reported finding was that TCR beta sequences accurately predicted the HLA-A and HLA-B alleles for most subjects in the first cohort. In a later analysis, the rate of TCR association differed among HLA loci, with DRB1 alleles having the most associated TCRs and HLA-C alleles having the fewest. The authors suggested that the approach could potentially be generalized to other disease states and immunological phenotypes. Linkage disequilibrium might explain the correlated functional status among segregating V segments, but an unknown experimental factor could not be excluded. In a later genetic analysis, a missense DCLRE1C variant was associated with V-gene and J-gene trimming of TCR beta chains, and the association was replicated in an independent cohort. Because HLA typing was unavailable for some donors at each locus, only the typed subset was used in association tests. An earlier analysis of approximately 500 of the donors showed that most TCR beta V segments appeared in productive rearrangements either about 87% or about 30% of the time, which broadly matched IMGT annotations. In a later analysis, HLA-associated TCR beta chains were found to be more clonally expanded and to have lower generation probabilities than equally common non-associated chains. Most TCR sequences were seen in very few donors, while some public TCRs were found in many individuals. According to a later analysis, parvovirus B19, influenza, CMV and Epstein-Barr virus appeared linked to several top co-occurrence clusters. When HLA alleles, especially DR and DQ, strongly co-occurred, TCR associations were difficult to assign to individual alleles. The cohort was sequenced for TCR beta chains only, and without alpha or paired-chain data the features that could be detected were limited. In a later analysis, some 18,000 TCR beta sequences were associated with specific HLA alleles at a false discovery rate of 0.05. A cluster of highly shared sequence variants was judged likely to represent a technical artifact of the sequencing pipeline. According to a later analysis, most CMV-associated TCR beta chains appeared to be HLA-restricted, and the HLA associations seemed to be driven largely by CMV exposure.

A word on this clone: Its antigen has not been determined. Within one base of it there is no much larger clone, and no base qualities were kept.

The cohort was made up of about 670 healthy bone marrow donors. Cohort members were all nominally healthy when sampled, although unrecorded immune exposures were likely present. The donor tested CMV seronegative, placing the donor among the 350 or so seronegative members of the cohort. Each donor provided a peripheral blood sample, and peripheral blood mononuclear cells were used for TCR beta sequencing. Genomic DNA extraction from the blood cell samples was performed with the Qiagen DNeasy Blood Extraction Kit. Library method: the immunoSEQ multiplex PCR assay. A mixture of 60 forward primers for TCR Vbeta segments and 13 reverse primers for TCR Jbeta segments was used in the multiplex PCR. The CDR3 region of rearranged TCR beta genes was amplified from genomic DNA with a multiplex PCR assay. The amplified TCR beta libraries were sequenced on the Illumina HiSeq System as 87-base-pair reads. The source study handled its data this way. A later analysis tallied approximately 87 million unique TCR beta chains across the 550 to 850 repertoires, and approximately 11 million of those chains were shared by two or more donors. Raw reads were error-corrected and collapsed into unique sequences by a nearest-neighbor algorithm in which closely related sequences were merged to remove PCR and sequencing errors. To assign V, D and J gene segments, CDR3 sequences were aligned to IMGT reference sequences. For a sequence to be retained, at least a six-nucleotide match to both a V gene segment and a J gene segment was required. Rearrangements were called productive when the CDR3 lacked stop codons and stayed in frame with V and J; all others were non-productive. CDR3 was defined according to IMGT convention as the region running from the second conserved V-encoded cysteine to the conserved J-encoded phenylalanine. Sequences without an unambiguous match to a single V gene segment were excluded from the earlier analysis of a few hundred of the donors. In an earlier analysis of approximately 590 of the donors, a V segment was called functional when productive rearrangements were above 56.7%, and segregating when the standard deviation between donors exceeded 5%. A statistical classification framework was developed to diagnose cytomegalovirus status using the catalog of TCR beta chain sequences. A later analysis assigned V and J genes by comparing TCR nucleotide sequences with IMGT/GENE-DB human TR gene sequences. A later analysis assigned CDR3 sequences and most-parsimonious VDJ recombination scenarios with the TCRdist pipeline. In a later analysis, each TCR beta chain was defined by its CDR3 amino acid sequence together with its V-gene family, and reads lacking a unique V-gene family were excluded. As a way to deal with suspected cross-contamination and a sequencing artifact, a later analysis dropped over 550 nucleotide sequences that were highly shared and had low generation probability. In a later analysis, a clonal expansion index was calculated for each public chain from normalized within-repertoire ranks of inferred template counts. A later analysis computed generation probabilities with a VDJ recombination model fitted to out-of-frame rearrangements, and checked the results against IGoR. A later analysis scored TCR-TCR, TCR-HLA and TCR-CMV co-occurrence with hypergeometric tests, applying a repertoire-size bias correction to TCR pairs. False discovery rates were estimated in a later analysis by permuting HLA or CMV assignments 20 times. In a later analysis, co-occurring TCRs were grouped using DBSCAN, with TCRdist sequence similarity added in when clustering inside HLA-allele-positive subsets. For co-occurrence clustering, repertoires with fewer than 30,000 or more than 120,000 public chains were excluded, along with roughly five repertoires with anomalous nucleotide sharing. The clones in this table, taken by TCRdb from immuneACCESS, are in-frame only. Not every clone is retained; where verified, under half of the shortfall comes from an unresolved V gene, and the cause of the rest is unknown. V and J calls and clone size are as listed in that table; D and trimming were resolved from the DNA. This sample comprises 200,000 to 300,000 clones, around 80% of them detected only once. The ten largest clones add up to 0.45% to 0.5% of the sample.

Including the terminal cysteine and phenylalanine, the CDR3 comprises 12 residues. The read is trimmed to its CDR3 DNA, 36 bases read in frame from base 1. CDR1 and CDR2, per the germline V gene, are SQVTM and ANQGSEA. Trimming costs V 6 bases and J 2 bases, and their ends lie 11 bases apart. The chain links TRBV29-1 with TRBJ2-7; the D gene lacks a confident call. The clonotype comes from a boy aged 5-17 years in good health and CMV-seronegative. Sequenced material: PBMCs. The DNA sequence is TGCAGCGTGCTATTTGGTCCCTACGAGCAGTACTTC. Translated, this is CSVLFGPYEQYF.